What follows are 20 T cell receptor beta chains derived from one specimen sequenced in a study of T cells in narcolepsy. Produced via immunoSEQ multiplex PCR; TCRdb's table is partial and in-frame only. The sample records tens of thousands of clones, around 80% being singletons. Sequences were obtained from CD45RA- memory CD4+ T cells from PBMCs. The receptors originated from a human donor with narcolepsy.

The CDR3 is CASSSSGNPGNTIYF. The CDR3 bases are TGTGCCAGCAGCTCATCGGGGAACCCTGGAAACACCATATATTTT. The chain links TRBV7-8 to TRBJ1-3; D is unclear. The germline V and J ends were trimmed by 4 bases and 2 bases, with 12 bases remaining between them. CDR1 is SGHVS, CDR2 FQNEAQ, per germline. The CDR3 is 15 amino acids.

The chain uses TRBV5-1 and TRBJ1-1; D remains unclear. Trimming removed 4 bases at V and 4 bases at J, with 14 bases between. The germline CDR1 and CDR2 sequences are SGHRS and YFSETQ. CDR3 size: 14 residues. The CDR3 spells CASSLGPRSTEAFF. The CDR3 DNA sequence: TGCGCCAGCAGCCTGGGCCCTCGTAGCACTGAAGCTTTCTTT. Drawing the rest from reference TRBV5-1 and TRBJ1-1, the complete variable domain is KAGVTQTPRYLIKTRGQQVTLSCSPISGHRSVSWYQQTPGQGLQFLFEYFSETQRNKGNFPGRFSGRQFSNSRSEMNVSTLELGDSALYLCASSLGPRSTEAFFGQGTRLTVV.

In its sample, this clone was seen a few times. The rearrangement uses TRBV7-2 and TRBJ2-3; D is tentatively TRBD1 or TRBD2 (6 bases each). The CDR3 is 15 amino acids. CDR1 and CDR2 (germline): SGHTA, FQGNSA. V lost 5 bases and J lost 7, with 19 bases in between. The DNA of the CDR3 is TGTGCCAGCAGCAATAGACAGGCTGGCGGGAATACGCAGTATTTT. It codes for CASSNRQAGGNTQYF.

This clone was picked up one time. The V call is TRBV11-2, the J call TRBJ2-7; the D is unclear. V lost 1 base and J lost 0, with 7 bases in between. The CDR3 is 14 residues long. The germline V gene has CDR1 SGHAT and CDR2 FQNNGV. The CDR3 DNA is TGTGCCAGCAGCTTAGGATTGACCTCCTACGAGCAGTACTTC. Amino acid sequence: CASSLGLTSYEQYF.

The chain links TRBV19 to TRBJ1-1; 11 bases line up with TRBD1. CDR1 and CDR2 from the germline V gene are LNHDA and SQIVND (reference sequence). The trim removed 8 bases at V and 7 bases at J, leaving 15 bases unmatched. This CDR3 is built from 16 residues. CDR3 in DNA: TGTGCCAGTCGGGAGAGGACAGGGGGCAGAAAGGTTGAAGCTTTCTTT. It specifies CASRERTGGRKVEAFF. The full variable domain, completed using reference TRBV19 and TRBJ1-1, is DGGITQSPKYLFRKEGQNVTLSCEQNLNHDAMYWYRQDPGQGLRLIYYSQIVNDFQKGDIAEGYSVSREKKESFPLTVTSAQKNPTAFYLCASRERTGGRKVEAFFGQGTRLTVV.

The V gene is TRBV6-6, the J gene TRBJ1-6, with D hard to call. The CDR3 is made up of 14 amino acids. Germline values: CDR1 MNHNY, CDR2 SVGAGI (reference sequence). V was clipped by 6 bases and J by 8 bases, with 14 bases between them. CDR3 nucleotide sequence: TGTGCCAGCAGCCCTGCGGCGGGCGATTCACCCCTCCACTTT. This codes for CASSPAAGDSPLHF.

The CDR3 bases are TGTGCCAGCAGCGCGGCCGGGGGGGCCGGTTTGAATGAGCAGTTCTTC. Translation: CASSAAGGAGLNEQFF. V gene TRBV9 combines with J gene TRBJ2-1; 8 bases match TRBD2. This CDR3 comprises 16 residues. The J segment lost 7 bases and the V segment lost 3 bases, leaving 12 bases of the junction unmatched. The germline V gene encodes CDR1 SGDLS and CDR2 YYNGEE.

The genes are TRBV7-2 and TRBJ2-3; D remains ambiguous. This CDR3 is built from 15 residues. Trimming cost V 4 bases and J 1 base, with 12 bases left between them. The germline V gene has CDR1 SGHTA and CDR2 FQGNSA. For the CDR3, the DNA is TGTGCCAGCAGCTCCGGCCTCGGGCGCACAGATACGCAGTATTTT. Its protein is CASSSGLGRTDTQYF.

The V and J genes are TRBV30 and TRBJ1-1; weak D call: TRBD1 (5 bases). From germline, CDR1 is GTSNPN and CDR2 SVGIG (reference sequence). The CDR3 has 15 amino acids. V was pared by 7 bases and J by 6 bases, with 24 bases between. CDR3 sequence: CALNPGTGTRAEAFF. DNA for the CDR3: TGTGCCTTAAACCCCGGGACCGGGACTCGGGCTGAAGCTTTCTTT.

The rearrangement uses TRBV6-6 and TRBJ1-2, with unresolved D. CDR3 length: 14 residues. Germline V lookup: CDR1 MNHNY, CDR2 SVGAGI (reference sequence). The V gene lost 0 bases and the J gene lost 3 bases, with 8 bases spanning the gap. The CDR3 coding sequence is TGTGCCAGCAGTTACTCGAACGGTGACTATGGCTACACCTTC. It specifies CASSYSNGDYGYTF.

With respect to this clone: The junction departs from germline at one end; a sequencing error may be responsible. This chain joins TRBV19 and TRBJ2-7; a possible D gene is TRBD1 (6 bases). Per the germline V gene, CDR1 is LNHDA and CDR2 is SQIVND (reference sequence). CDR3 length: 13 residues. CDR3 loop: CASSRGRTYGQYF. The DNA of the CDR3 is TGTGCCAGTAGCAGGGGTAGGACCTACGGGCAGTACTTC.

CDR3 sequence reads: CASSQDLAKSTTEAFF. The CDR3 bases are TGCGCCAGCAGCCAAGACCTCGCGAAGAGCACCACTGAAGCTTTCTTT. The chain links TRBV4-3 to TRBJ1-1; D ambiguous. The length of the CDR3 is 16 residues. Germline V gene lookup returns CDR1 LGHNA and CDR2 YSLEER. Trimming left V 0 bases short and J 4 bases short, with 15 bases between.

V is TRBV12-5 and J is TRBJ2-1; a possible D gene is TRBD2 (6 bases). The CDR3 has 14 residues. The V end lost 2 bases, the J end lost 10 bases, and 15 bases lay between the germline ends. Germline assignment: CDR1 LGHNT and CDR2 FRNRAP. CDR3 amino acids: CASGLRAEAGEQFF. In DNA, the CDR3 is TGTGCTAGTGGTTTGAGGGCAGAGGCGGGGGAGCAGTTCTTC.

This clone has only a few counts. This chain uses TRBV9 with TRBJ1-6; D possibly corresponds to TRBD1 (6 bases). The germline V and J ends were trimmed by 3 bases and 6 bases, with 16 bases remaining between them. The germline gives CDR1 SGDLS, CDR2 YYNGEE. The CDR3 sequence is 16 residues long. The CDR3 coding sequence is TGTGCCAGCAGCGCGGGGGCCTGGGGAGGTAATTCACCCCTCCACTTT. It translates to CASSAGAWGGNSPLHF.

The table lists this clone with a few counts. The rearrangement links TRBV2 to TRBJ1-1; D gene ambiguous. V lost 5 bases, J lost 8 bases, and 15 bases lay in between. The CDR3 loop spans 13 amino acids. The germline gives CDR1 SNHLY, CDR2 FYNNEI. This CDR3 is CASSKDFPQEAFF. CDR3 in DNA: TGTGCCAGCAGTAAAGACTTTCCTCAAGAAGCTTTCTTT.

The rearrangement links TRBV2 to TRBJ1-1; D not certain. The CDR3 runs to 13 residues. Germline CDR1 and CDR2: SNHLY and FYNNEI. The ends were cut back, 4 bases at V and 1 base at J, with 7 bases in the middle. CDR3 protein: CASSGTRNTEAFF. In DNA, the CDR3 is TGTGCCAGCAGTGGGACTAGGAACACTGAAGCTTTCTTT.

The sample holds a few counts of this clone. This rearrangement joins TRBV7-3 to TRBJ2-3, with 8 nucleotides matching TRBD1. This CDR3 is built from 15 residues. The germline V gene has CDR1 SGHTA and CDR2 FQGTGA. Trimming cost V 2 bases and J 1 base; bases outside gene matches: 2. CDR3 in DNA: TGTGCCAGCAGCTTAGTGGGACAGGGCACAGATACGCAGTATTTT. This codes for CASSLVGQGTDTQYF.

J is TRBJ1-3 and V is TRBV4-2, with a weak D call TRBD1 (5 bases). CDR1 and CDR2 from the germline V gene are LGHNA and YNFKEQ. V shed 1 base and J shed 0 bases, with 10 bases lying between them. This CDR3 spans 16 amino acids. The CDR3 DNA reads TGTGCCAGCAGCCAAGTGGACATCAGCTCTGGAAACACCATATATTTT. This sequence encodes CASSQVDISSGNTIYF.

The gene calls are TRBV2 and TRBJ1-6; 7 bases are a match to TRBD1. This CDR3 region has 15 residues. Germline CDR1 reads SNHLY; CDR2 reads FYNNEI. Unmatched junction bases numbered 8, after V lost 5 bases and J lost 7 bases. This chain's CDR3 is CASSPDRPLNSPLHF. CDR3 nucleotides: TGTGCCAGCAGTCCGGACAGGCCTTTGAATTCACCCCTCCACTTT. The full variable domain, its missing parts supplied by reference TRBV2 and TRBJ1-6, is EPEVTQTPSHQVTQMGQEVILRCVPISNHLYFYWYRQILGQKVEFLVSFYNNEISEKSEIFDDQFSVERPDGSNFTLKIRSTKLEDSAMYFCASSPDRPLNSPLHFGNGTRLTVT.

This chain connects TRBV28 to TRBJ2-7; 8 bases agree with TRBD1. Germline V gene lookup returns CDR1 MDHEN and CDR2 SYDVKM. The CDR3 runs 14 residues. V dropped 4 bases and J dropped 4; count of bases not matched to a gene: 6. Here the CDR3 reads CASSSVGQVYEQYF. In nucleotides, the CDR3 is TGTGCCAGCAGTTCCGTGGGACAGGTATACGAGCAGTACTTC. Using reference TRBV28 and TRBJ2-7 for the parts outside the CDR3, the full variable domain is DVKVTQSSRYLVKRTGEKVFLECVQDMDHENMFWYRQDPGLGLRLIYFSYDVKMKEKGDIPEGYSVSREKKERFSLILESASTNQTSMYLCASSSVGQVYEQYFGPGTRLTVT.